This T cell receptor (beta chain) was documented in a study of cytomegalovirus exposure and HLA in healthy donors. Study conclusions and caveats: CMV serostatus stood as the only immune exposure information on hand.

A remark on this clone: Its antigen remains unidentified.

The PCR employed 60 Vbeta primers together with 13 Jbeta primers. The protocol was immunoSEQ multiplex PCR, while the TCRdb copy is restricted to in-frame clones and leaves out a portion. The data contain roughly 150,000 clones, approximately 82% of them singletons. Sequencing used PBMCs. The source is a woman between 45 and 65 years old in good health and CMV-seropositive.

The CDR3: CASSTGLPAGGLSNQPQHF. In nucleotides, the CDR3 is TGTGCCAGCAGCACGGGCCTCCCGGCCGGAGGCCTTAGCAATCAGCCCCAGCATTTT. This chain connects TRBV5-6 to TRBJ1-5; D not resolved. The CDR3 is 19 amino acids. Trimming shortened V by 4 bases and J by 0 bases, and 23 bases separated the two germline ends. CDR1 and CDR2 (germline): SGHDT, YYEEEE.